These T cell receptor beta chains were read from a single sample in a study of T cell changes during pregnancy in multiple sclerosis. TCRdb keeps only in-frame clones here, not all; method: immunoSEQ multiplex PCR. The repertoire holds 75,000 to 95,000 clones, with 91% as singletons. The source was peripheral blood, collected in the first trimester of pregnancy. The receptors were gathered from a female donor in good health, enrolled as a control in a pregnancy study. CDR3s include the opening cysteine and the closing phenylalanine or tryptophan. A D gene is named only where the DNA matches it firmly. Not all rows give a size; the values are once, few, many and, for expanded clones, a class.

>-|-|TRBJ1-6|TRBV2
TGTGCCAGCAGACCAGCGGGACTGAACTATAATTCACCCCTCCACTTT
CASRPAGLNYNSPLHF
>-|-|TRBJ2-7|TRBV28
TGTGCCAGCAGTTTCGGTAAAGGGGGGGACTACGAGCAGTACTTC
CASSFGKGGDYEQYF
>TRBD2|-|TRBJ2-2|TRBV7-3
TGTGCCAGCAGCCGCGGGAGTAACACCGGGGAGCTGTTTTTT
CASSRGSNTGELFF
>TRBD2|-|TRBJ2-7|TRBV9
TGTGCCAGCAGCCTTAGCGGGGGGCCTGTTAACGAGCAGTACTTC
CASSLSGGPVNEQYF
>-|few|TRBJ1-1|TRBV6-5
TGTGCCAGCGGGAGGCGGATGAACACTGAAGCTTTCTTT
CASGRRMNTEAFF
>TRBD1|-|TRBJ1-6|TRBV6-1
TGTGCCAGCAGTCATTCAGGGGGCGAGGGTTCACCCCTCCACTTT
CASSHSGGEGSPLHF
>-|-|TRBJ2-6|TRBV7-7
TGTGCTAGCAGCTTTTTACCACAGGCGACTGGGGCCAACGTCCTGACTTTC
CASSFLPQATGANVLTF
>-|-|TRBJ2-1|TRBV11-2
TGTGCCAGCAGCTTAGAAGGCGGGGTAAACAATGAGCAGTTCTTC
CASSLEGGVNNEQFF
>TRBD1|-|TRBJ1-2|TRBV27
TGTGCCAGCAGTTCCGGGACAGGGGTCTATGGCTACACCTTC
CASSSGTGVYGYTF
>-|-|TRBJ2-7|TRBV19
TGTGCCAGTAGTAGCCGGGGACTCCGCGAGCAGTACTTC
CASSSRGLREQYF
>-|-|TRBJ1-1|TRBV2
TGTGCCAGCATGGGCCGTACTGAAGCTTTCTTT
CASMGRTEAFF
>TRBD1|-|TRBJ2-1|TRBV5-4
TGTGCCAGCAGCTTTTCCTCGGGACAGGTATACAATGAGCAGTTCTTC
CASSFSSGQVYNEQFF
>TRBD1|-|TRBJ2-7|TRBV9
TGTGCCAGCAGCGGACGGACAGGGGACCACGAGCAGTACTTC
CASSGRTGDHEQYF
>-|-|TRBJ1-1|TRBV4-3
TGCGCCAGCAGCCGAAACAGGGTCACTGAAGCTTTCTTT
CASSRNRVTEAFF
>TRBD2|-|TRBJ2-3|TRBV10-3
TGTGCCATCAGTGATTCCCTAGCGGGGGTCTATACGCAGTATTTT
CAISDSLAGVYTQYF
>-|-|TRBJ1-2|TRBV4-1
TGCGCCAGCAGCCGTTTGGGCATAGCGGACTATGGCTACACCTTC
CASSRLGIADYGYTF
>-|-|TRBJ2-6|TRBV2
TGTGCCACCACCTTCAGCTCTGGGGCCAACGTCCTGACTTTC
CATTFSSGANVLTF
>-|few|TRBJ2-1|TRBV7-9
TGTGCCAGCAGCCCGCGGATCCAAGTCGCCTACAATGAGCAGTTCTTC
CASSPRIQVAYNEQFF
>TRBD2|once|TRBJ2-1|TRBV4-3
TGCGCCAGCAGCCAAGGGGGTAGCGGGGGGGCCGCCTCCTACAATGAGCAGTTCTTC
CASSQGGSGGAASYNEQFF
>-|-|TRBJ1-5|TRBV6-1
TGTGCCACGGTAGACAGGTATAGCAATCAGCCCCAGCATTTT
CATVDRYSNQPQHF
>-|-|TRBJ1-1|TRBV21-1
TGTGCCAGCAGCTCAGTAAGGGACAGGGCCGAAGCTTTCTTT
CASSSVRDRAEAFF
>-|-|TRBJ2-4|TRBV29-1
TGCAGCGTGGCAGGTGGCCGCGACAAAAACATTCAGTACTTC
CSVAGGRDKNIQYF
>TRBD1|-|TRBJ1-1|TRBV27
TGTGCCAGCACACAGAGACAGGGATGGACTGAAGCTTTCTTT
CASTQRQGWTEAFF
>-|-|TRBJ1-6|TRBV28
TGTGCCAGCAGTGGGGGCCCCACCTACTCACCCCTCCACTTT
CASSGGPTYSPLHF
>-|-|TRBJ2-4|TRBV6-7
TGTGCCAGCAGTTACGGGGGCCAAGCCAAAAACATTCAGTACTTC
CASSYGGQAKNIQYF
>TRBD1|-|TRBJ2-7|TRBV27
TGTGCCAGCAGTCCCCGGACAGGGGACAAGGTGGAGCAGTACTTC
CASSPRTGDKVEQYF
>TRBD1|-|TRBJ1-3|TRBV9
TGTGCCAGCAGTAACCGGGACAGGGGTGGGGTCACCATATATTTT
CASSNRDRGGVTIYF
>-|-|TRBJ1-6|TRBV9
TGTGCCAGCAGCGTACTGCCCAGCTCCTATAATTCACCCCTCCACTTT
CASSVLPSSYNSPLHF
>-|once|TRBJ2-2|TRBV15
TGTGCCACCGGGTCGAGACAGGCAGACACCGGGGAGCTGTTTTTT
CATGSRQADTGELFF
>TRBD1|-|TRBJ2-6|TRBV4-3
TGCGCCAGCAGCGGGGACAGGGTATCTGGGGCCAACGTCCTGACTTTC
CASSGDRVSGANVLTF
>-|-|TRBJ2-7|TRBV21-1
TGTGCCAGCAGCAAAGGGAGACCAGGCGGGAGCTCCTACGAGCAGTACTTC
CASSKGRPGGSSYEQYF
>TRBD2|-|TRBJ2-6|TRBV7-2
TGTGCCAGCACCTACCGACTAGCGGGGATTCGCTCTGGGGCCAACGTCCTGACTTTC
CASTYRLAGIRSGANVLTF
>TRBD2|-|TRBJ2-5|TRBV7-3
TGTGCCAGCACCCTTGGCTCGGCGGGGGGGCCAGAGACCCAGTACTTC
CASTLGSAGGPETQYF
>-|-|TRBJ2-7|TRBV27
TGTGCCAGCAGTTCATTCCCCATTGGGGCAACCTACGAGCAGTACTTC
CASSSFPIGATYEQYF
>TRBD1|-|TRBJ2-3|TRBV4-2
TGTGCCAGCAGCCAACAGGGGGCCAACTATGATACGCAGTATTTT
CASSQQGANYDTQYF
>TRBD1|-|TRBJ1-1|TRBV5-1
TGCGCCAGCAGCTACGAAGGGCAGGGGGCGGGTGAAGCTTTCTTT
CASSYEGQGAGEAFF
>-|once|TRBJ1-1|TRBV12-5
TGTGCTAGTGGCTACAGGGACACTGAAGCTTTCTTT
CASGYRDTEAFF
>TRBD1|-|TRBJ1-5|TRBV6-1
TGTGCCAGCAGTGAACAGGGGGCTAACAATCAGCCCCAGCATTTT
CASSEQGANNQPQHF
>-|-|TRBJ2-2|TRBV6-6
TGTGCCAGCAGATATACCGGGGAGCTGTTTTTT
CASRYTGELFF
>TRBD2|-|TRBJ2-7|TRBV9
TGTGCCAGCAGCGCCGAACTAGCGCCGTACTACGAGCAGTACTTC
CASSAELAPYYEQYF
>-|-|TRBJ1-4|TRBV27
TGTGCCAGCAGTAGGGGTGCTAATGAAAAACTGTTTTTT
CASSRGANEKLFF
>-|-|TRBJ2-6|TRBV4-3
TGCGCCAGCAGCCAAGACAGGTACCTCCTCTCTGGGGCCAACGTCCTGACTTTC
CASSQDRYLLSGANVLTF
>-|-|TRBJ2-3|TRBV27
TGTGCCAGCACGGAAAGGAGAGGAAATACGCAGTATTTT
CASTERRGNTQYF
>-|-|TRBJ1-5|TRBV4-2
TGTGCCAGCAGCCAGGACACTGATCAGCCCCAGCATTTT
CASSQDTDQPQHF
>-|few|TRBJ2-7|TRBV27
TGTGCCAGCATCAGCTTTAACACGGGACTGTTCTACGAGCAGTACTTC
CASISFNTGLFYEQYF
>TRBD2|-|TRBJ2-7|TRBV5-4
TGTGCCAGCAGCTCATTCCCCAGCGGGAAATCCTACGAGCAGTACTTC
CASSSFPSGKSYEQYF
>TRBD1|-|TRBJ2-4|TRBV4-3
TGCGCCAGCAGCCCCGAAGGGGGGACAGGGTGGATAGCCAAAAACATTCAGTACTTC
CASSPEGGTGWIAKNIQYF
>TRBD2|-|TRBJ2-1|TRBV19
TGTGCCACTAGGAGTTTTGCAGCGGGGAAGGGTGAGCAGTTCTTC
CATRSFAAGKGEQFF
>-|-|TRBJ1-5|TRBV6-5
TGTGCCAGCAGACAGTATAGCAATCAGCCCCAGCATTTT
CASRQYSNQPQHF
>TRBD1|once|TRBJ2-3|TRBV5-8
TGTGCCAGCAGCCCCCGGGACAGGTTGTCAGATACGCAGTATTTT
CASSPRDRLSDTQYF